Presented here are 31 T cell receptor beta chains from one specimen sequenced in a study of beta chain features in type 1 diabetes. General study results and limits: The study found moderately but significantly shorter TCRB CDR3s in all four CD4+ subsets of Type 1 diabetes patients.

No antigens are known for them. The investigators reverse transcribed all of the isolated RNA, so they sequenced expressed TCRB transcripts. Repertoires were generated with immunoSEQ multiplex PCR, while TCRdb's copy carries only in-frame clones and drops some. The table includes roughly 290,000 clones, 15% detected once. The sequenced sample consisted of naive CD4+ T cells from blood. Source of these receptors: a man between 18 and 29 years old with type 1 diabetes.

This clone was seen a few times. This chain uses TRBV5-4 with TRBJ2-3; 13 bases fit TRBD2. Trimming cost V 4 bases and J 1 base; bases outside gene matches: 3. Germline assignment: CDR1 SGHNT and CDR2 YYREEE (reference sequence). CDR3 length: 16 residues. CDR3 DNA: TGTGCCAGCAGCGCGGGACTAGCGGGACGCACAGATACGCAGTATTTT. Amino acid sequence: CASSAGLAGRTDTQYF.

Only a few counts were recorded for this clone. This chain uses TRBV9 with TRBJ2-5; TRBD1 agrees at 8 bases. The germline gives CDR1 SGDLS, CDR2 YYNGEE. V gave up 2 bases and J gave up 5 bases; unmatched junction bases: 5. This CDR3 spans 14 amino acids. The CDR3 DNA is TGTGCCAGCAGCGTCCTGGGACAGGCGGAGACCCAGTACTTC. The encoded protein is CASSVLGQAETQYF. Full variable domain (missing parts from reference TRBV9 and TRBJ2-5): DSGVTQTPKHLITATGQRVTLRCSPRSGDLSVYWYQQSLDQGLQFLIQYYNGEERAKGNILERFSAQQFPDLHSELNLSSLELGDSALYFCASSVLGQAETQYFGPGTRLLVL.

This chain uses TRBV27 with TRBJ2-3; D gene unclear. The length of the CDR3 is 14 residues. Germline V CDR1 and CDR2: MNHEY, SMNVEV (reference sequence). V was shortened by 7 bases and J by 1 base, with 12 bases between the two germline ends. The DNA of the CDR3 is TGTGCCAGCAAATTTAACAGAGGCACAGATACGCAGTATTTT. It specifies CASKFNRGTDTQYF.

V usage is TRBV30 and J usage is TRBJ1-1; D is ambiguous. The V gene lost 0 bases and the J gene lost 9 bases, with 8 bases spanning the gap. The CDR3 sequence is 11 residues long. Germline-derived CDR1 and CDR2 are GTSNPN and SVGIG (reference sequence). The DNA for the CDR3 is TGTGCCTGGAGTGTAGGAGCTCAAGCTTTCTTT. Its protein product is CAWSVGAQAFF.

This clone was detected a few times. This chain uses TRBV28 with TRBJ2-3; TRBD2 aligns across 11 bases. Germline-derived CDR1 and CDR2 are MDHEN and SYDVKM. V was clipped by 4 bases and J by 14 bases; unmatched bases: 11. The CDR3 is made up of 14 amino acids. CDR3 bases: TGTGCCAGCAGTTCCGCTAGCGGGGGGCCCCTCCCGTATTTT. Protein: CASSSASGGPLPYF.

This clone appeared a few times. V usage is TRBV7-9 and J usage is TRBJ2-3; no reliable D call. Trimming pared 3 bases from V and 6 bases from J, leaving 10 bases between. The CDR3 covers 13 residues. CDR1 SEHNR and CDR2 FQNEAQ come from the germline V gene (reference sequence). The CDR3, as DNA: TGTGCCAGCAGCTTTATCGACTTGGATACGCAGTATTTT. Its translation: CASSFIDLDTQYF.

This clone was detected only a few times. The rearrangement uses TRBV18 and TRBJ2-7; no reliable D call. The V and J ends lost 1 base and 6 bases respectively, with 16 bases between them. Germline loops: CDR1 KGHSH, CDR2 LQKENI. This CDR3 comprises 15 residues. The CDR3 bases are TGTGCCAGCTCACCACGGCAAGCTAGAGCGATCGAGCAGTACTTC. Its protein product is CASSPRQARAIEQYF.

A few counts support this clone. V and J are TRBV18 and TRBJ2-1, with 11 bases that match TRBD2. The CDR3 loop spans 18 amino acids. Germline assignment: CDR1 KGHSH and CDR2 LQKENI. J gave up 7 bases and V 1 base, and 12 bases lay outside the gene matches. The CDR3 DNA is TGTGCCAGCTCACCACAGTCTATGACTAGCGGGATATGGAATGAGCAGTTCTTC. Protein sequence: CASSPQSMTSGIWNEQFF.

This clone was counted only a few times. The V call is TRBV18, the J call TRBJ2-1, with TRBD1 identical over 9 bases. Germline CDR1 is KGHSH and CDR2 is LQKENI. The ends lost 3 bases at V and 0 bases at J; junction bases unmatched: 9. The CDR3 has 18 residues. DNA for the CDR3: TGTGCCAGCTCACCCGATTTGAAGACAGGGGGCTCCTACAATGAGCAGTTCTTC. Amino acid sequence: CASSPDLKTGGSYNEQFF.

The chain has TRBV7-9 and TRBJ1-1; D call uncertain. Germline CDR1 and CDR2: SEHNR and FQNEAQ (reference sequence). There are 15 residues in the CDR3. V lost 5 bases, J lost 1 base, and 14 bases lay in between. The CDR3 spells CASSPRRQANTEAFF. Here the CDR3 DNA reads TGTGCCAGCAGCCCTCGCAGGCAGGCGAACACTGAAGCTTTCTTT.

The V and J genes are TRBV19 and TRBJ1-6, with D possibly being TRBD1 (5 bases). V shed 5 bases and J shed 8 bases, with 7 bases lying between them. This CDR3 comprises 12 residues. CDR1 is LNHDA and CDR2 is SQIVND in the germline V gene (reference sequence). CDR3 in amino acids: CASSEQDSPLHF. DNA of the CDR3: TGTGCCAGTAGTGAACAGGATTCACCCCTCCACTTT.

This clone appeared a few times. The chain links TRBV4-1 to TRBJ1-5, with a possible D match to TRBD1 (5 bases). Deletions cut 3 bases from V and 10 bases from J, with 13 bases between. The CDR3 is 13 amino acids. The germline V gene encodes CDR1 MGHRA and CDR2 YSYEKL. The CDR3 protein is CASSQDGGTPQHF. The CDR3 coding sequence is TGCGCCAGCAGCCAGGACGGAGGGACCCCCCAGCATTTT.

The genes are TRBV5-1 and TRBJ1-5; TRBD1 agrees at 10 bases. Trimming at V came to 2 bases and at J to 10 bases, leaving 6 bases not matched to a gene. In germline, CDR1 is SGHRS, CDR2 YFSETQ. CDR3 length: 14 residues. CDR3 nucleotide sequence: TGCGCCAGCAGCTTTGGGACAGGGGAAGCTCCCCAGCATTTT. Translation gives CASSFGTGEAPQHF. Drawing the rest from reference TRBV5-1 and TRBJ1-5, the complete variable domain is KAGVTQTPRYLIKTRGQQVTLSCSPISGHRSVSWYQQTPGQGLQFLFEYFSETQRNKGNFPGRFSGRQFSNSRSEMNVSTLELGDSALYLCASSFGTGEAPQHFGDGTRLSIL.

This clone was picked up a small number of times. V is TRBV5-1 and J is TRBJ2-7; TRBD2 matches 10 bases. This CDR3 contains 15 residues. Trimming took 3 bases from V and 5 from J; bases not matched to a gene: 8. The germline CDR1 and CDR2 sequences are SGHRS and YFSETQ. The CDR3 nucleotides read TGCGCCAGCAGCTCCTTAGCGGGAGGCATAAACGAGCAGTACTTC. It yields the protein CASSSLAGGINEQYF.

The genes are TRBV28 and TRBJ2-7, with TRBD2 matching over 8 bases. The CDR3 covers 16 residues. Germline values: CDR1 MDHEN, CDR2 SYDVKM. V gave up 5 bases and J gave up 0 bases; unmatched junction bases: 9. CDR3 in amino acids: CASSPGGAESSYEQYF. CDR3 in DNA: TGTGCCAGCAGTCCGGGGGGGGCGGAATCCTCCTACGAGCAGTACTTC.

The V call is TRBV6-5, the J call TRBJ1-2; tentatively, D is TRBD1 (5 bases). CDR1 and CDR2 (germline): MNHEY, SVGAGI. The CDR3 consists of 16 residues. Trimming left V 2 bases short and J 4 bases short, with 17 bases between. CDR3 nucleotide sequence: TGTGCCAGCAGTTACGCCAGGAGGGGCGGCTCCTATGGCTACACCTTC. This gives the protein CASSYARRGGSYGYTF.

The V call is TRBV4-3, the J call TRBJ1-4; no reliable D call. Trimming took off 1 base at V and 14 bases at J, with 17 bases between the two ends. The CDR3 covers 14 residues. Per the germline V gene, CDR1 is LGHNA and CDR2 is YSLEER. This chain's CDR3 is CASSQGERLGGLFF. In nucleotides, the CDR3 is TGCGCCAGCAGCCAAGGGGAAAGGTTGGGAGGTCTGTTTTTT.

The rearrangement joins TRBV19 to TRBJ2-3, with unresolved D. This CDR3 has 14 amino acids. Per germline, CDR1 LNHDA and CDR2 SQIVND (reference sequence). The V end lost 3 bases, the J end lost 4 bases, and 11 bases lay between the germline ends. CDR3 protein: CASSISLVSDTQYF. In DNA form, the CDR3 reads TGTGCCAGTAGTATCTCGCTAGTCTCAGATACGCAGTATTTT.

A few counts support this clone. This chain uses TRBV5-1 with TRBJ2-5; 8 bases fit TRBD2. J lost 12 bases, V lost 4 bases, and 11 bases had no gene match. The germline gives CDR1 SGHRS, CDR2 YFSETQ. This CDR3 has 13 residues. CDR3: CASSRGTRGSKYF. The DNA for the CDR3 is TGCGCCAGCAGCCGGGGGACTAGGGGCTCTAAGTACTTC.

The chain carries TRBV5-1 and TRBJ2-1; 14 bases map to TRBD2. The ends lost 2 bases at V and 6 bases at J; junction bases unmatched: 10. Germline loops: CDR1 SGHRS, CDR2 YFSETQ. The length of the CDR3 is 18 residues. CDR3: CASSLRGLAGGLTNEQFF. CDR3 bases: TGCGCCAGCAGCTTAAGAGGACTAGCGGGAGGTTTGACCAATGAGCAGTTCTTC. The variable domain in full, with the rest retrieved from reference TRBV5-1 and TRBJ2-1, is KAGVTQTPRYLIKTRGQQVTLSCSPISGHRSVSWYQQTPGQGLQFLFEYFSETQRNKGNFPGRFSGRQFSNSRSEMNVSTLELGDSALYLCASSLRGLAGGLTNEQFFGPGTRLTVL.

V and J are TRBV30 and TRBJ1-2; D is possibly TRBD1 (6 bases). Germline V lookup: CDR1 GTSNPN, CDR2 SVGIG (reference sequence). V was trimmed by 1 base and J by 0 bases, leaving 12 bases between them. The CDR3 is 15 residues long. CDR3 in amino acids: CAWSESQGANYGYTF. The CDR3 DNA reads TGTGCCTGGAGTGAATCACAGGGAGCTAACTATGGCTACACCTTC.

This clone was seen only a few times. V is TRBV20-1 and J is TRBJ2-7, with D perhaps TRBD1 (6 bases). V was clipped by 6 bases and J by 4 bases, with 7 bases between them. This CDR3 comprises 10 residues. CDR1 and CDR2 (germline): DFQATT, SNEGSKA (reference sequence). CDR3: CSARGYEQYF. The CDR3 DNA reads as TGCAGTGCGAGGGGGTACGAGCAGTACTTC.

This clone turned up a few times. The chain links TRBV18 to TRBJ2-1, with D maybe TRBD2 (5 bases). The CDR3 is made up of 16 amino acids. CDR1 is KGHSH, CDR2 LQKENI, per germline. V was clipped by 0 bases and J by 5 bases, with 14 bases between them. CDR3 in DNA: TGTGCCAGCTCACCACCTAGGCTAACCGGGAACAATGAGCAGTTCTTC. Translated: CASSPPRLTGNNEQFF.

This clone has only a few counts. Here the CDR3 DNA reads TGTGCCAGCAGTGACCTGGGACAGGGAAGGGACCAGTACTTC. It specifies CASSDLGQGRDQYF. The chain employs TRBV2 and TRBJ2-7, with 9 nucleotides matching TRBD1. The J segment lost 10 bases and the V segment lost 3 bases, leaving 10 bases of the junction unmatched. The V gene's germline CDR1 is SNHLY and CDR2 FYNNEI. This CDR3 contains 14 residues.

The rearrangement uses TRBV5-1 and TRBJ2-1, with TRBD2 as a possible D gene (6 bases). The CDR3 contains 14 residues. Germline CDR1 and CDR2: SGHRS and YFSETQ. V was trimmed by 5 bases and J by 5 bases, leaving 14 bases between them. As DNA, the CDR3 is TGCGCCAGCAGACTGGACTGGGGGGACAATGAGCAGTTCTTC. Translated: CASRLDWGDNEQFF.

This clone turned up a few times. The CDR3 region is CASSSSGQQETQYF. For the CDR3, the DNA is TGCGCCAGCAGCTCATCGGGACAGCAAGAGACCCAGTACTTC. The V gene is TRBV5-1, the J gene TRBJ2-5; 7 nucleotides agree with TRBD1. Germline trimming cut 3 bases from V and 2 bases from J; bases unmatched to any gene: 4. Per the germline V gene, CDR1 is SGHRS and CDR2 is YFSETQ. This CDR3 has 14 residues.

This chain connects TRBV7-9 to TRBJ2-3; possible D gene TRBD2, 6 bases. The germline V gene has CDR1 SEHNR and CDR2 FQNEAQ (reference sequence). The CDR3 is made up of 19 amino acids. The V end lost 1 base, the J end lost 3 bases, and 23 bases lay between the germline ends. The CDR3 sequence: CASSLVSRGTGDGTDTQYF. CDR3 DNA: TGTGCCAGCAGCTTAGTATCGAGGGGAACGGGAGACGGTACAGATACGCAGTATTTT.

This clone was recorded a few times. This chain connects TRBV29-1 to TRBJ2-7; no definite D call. The CDR3 length is 12 residues. Between the trimmed V and J ends, which lost 6 bases and 4 bases, there was a span of 13 bases. CDR1 and CDR2 from the germline V gene are SQVTM and ANQGSEA. CDR3 bases: TGCAGCGTGGCCGGTGGGCCTTACGAGCAGTACTTC. Translating gives CSVAGGPYEQYF.

This chain's CDR3 is CASSLQSSAGETQYF. The CDR3 region has the DNA TGCGCCAGCAGCTTACAATCCTCGGCGGGAGAGACCCAGTACTTC. The V call is TRBV5-1, the J call TRBJ2-5, with D tentatively TRBD2 (5 bases). The germline V gene encodes CDR1 SGHRS and CDR2 YFSETQ. With 2 bases removed from V and 4 bases from J, the gap between germline ends came to 15 bases. The CDR3 totals 15 residues.

This clone appeared a few times. The V and J genes are TRBV28 and TRBJ1-2; TRBD1 matches 7 bases. The CDR3 consists of 11 residues. CDR1 is MDHEN, CDR2 SYDVKM, per germline. Trimming cost V 6 bases and J 12 bases; bases outside gene matches: 7. In nucleotides, the CDR3 is TGTGCCAGCAGCGAGACAGGGCACGACACCTTC. It encodes CASSETGHDTF.

CDR3 in amino acids: CASSLGDRDTEAFF. The DNA for the CDR3 is TGCGCCAGCAGCTTGGGGGACAGGGACACTGAAGCTTTCTTT. The chain couples TRBV5-1 to TRBJ1-1, with 9 bases lining up with TRBD1. Germline assignment: CDR1 SGHRS and CDR2 YFSETQ. With 0 bases clipped from V and 3 bases from J, the junction kept 0 bases outside the gene matches. This CDR3 has 14 residues.